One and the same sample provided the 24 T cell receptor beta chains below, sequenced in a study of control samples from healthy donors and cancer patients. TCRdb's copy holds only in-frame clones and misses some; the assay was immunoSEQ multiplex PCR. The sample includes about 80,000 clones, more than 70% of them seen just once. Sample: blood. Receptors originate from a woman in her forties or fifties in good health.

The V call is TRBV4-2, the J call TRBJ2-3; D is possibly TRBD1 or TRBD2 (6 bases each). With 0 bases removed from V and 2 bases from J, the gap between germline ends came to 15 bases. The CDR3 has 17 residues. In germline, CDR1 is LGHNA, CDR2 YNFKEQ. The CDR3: CASSQDITGAYTDTQYF. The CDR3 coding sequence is TGTGCCAGCAGCCAAGATATTACGGGGGCTTACACAGATACGCAGTATTTT.

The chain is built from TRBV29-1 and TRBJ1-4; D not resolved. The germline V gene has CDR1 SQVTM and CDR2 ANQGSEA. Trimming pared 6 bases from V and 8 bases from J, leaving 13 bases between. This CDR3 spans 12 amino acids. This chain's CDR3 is CSVKGSGEKLFF. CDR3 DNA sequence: TGCAGCGTGAAAGGCTCCGGAGAAAAACTGTTTTTT.

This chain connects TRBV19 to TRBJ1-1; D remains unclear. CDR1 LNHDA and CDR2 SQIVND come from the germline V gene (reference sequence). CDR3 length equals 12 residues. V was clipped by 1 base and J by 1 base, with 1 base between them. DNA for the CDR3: TGTGCCAGTAGTATAGGGAACACTGAAGCTTTCTTT. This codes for CASSIGNTEAFF.

The CDR3 bases are TGTGCCAGCAGCTTAGTCCAGGGGGTAGGCGGCTACACCTTC. It specifies CASSLVQGVGGYTF. This chain uses TRBV7-2 with TRBJ1-2; 7 positions agree with TRBD1. Looked up from germline, CDR1 is SGHTA and CDR2 is FQGNSA. The V gene end was trimmed by 1 base and the J gene end by 8 bases; junction bases not matched to a gene: 7. This CDR3 is 14 amino acids long.

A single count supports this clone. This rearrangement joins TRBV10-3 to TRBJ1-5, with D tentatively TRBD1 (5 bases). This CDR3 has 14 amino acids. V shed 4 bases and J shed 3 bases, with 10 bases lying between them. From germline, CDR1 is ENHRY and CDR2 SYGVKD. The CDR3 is CAISGGHSNQPQHF. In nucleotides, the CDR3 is TGTGCCATCAGTGGAGGACATTCCAATCAGCCCCAGCATTTT.

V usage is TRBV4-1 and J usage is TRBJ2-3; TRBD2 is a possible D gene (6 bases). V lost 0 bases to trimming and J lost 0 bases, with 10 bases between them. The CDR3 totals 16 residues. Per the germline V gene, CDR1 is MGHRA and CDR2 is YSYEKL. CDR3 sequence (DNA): TGCGCCAGCAGCCAAGAAGGTCGGGGGAGCACAGATACGCAGTATTTT. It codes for CASSQEGRGSTDTQYF.

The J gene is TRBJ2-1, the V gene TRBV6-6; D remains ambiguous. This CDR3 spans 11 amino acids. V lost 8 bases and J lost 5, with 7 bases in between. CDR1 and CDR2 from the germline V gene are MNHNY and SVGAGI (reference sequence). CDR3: CASLGNNEQFF. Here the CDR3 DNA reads TGTGCCAGCCTGGGAAACAATGAGCAGTTCTTC.

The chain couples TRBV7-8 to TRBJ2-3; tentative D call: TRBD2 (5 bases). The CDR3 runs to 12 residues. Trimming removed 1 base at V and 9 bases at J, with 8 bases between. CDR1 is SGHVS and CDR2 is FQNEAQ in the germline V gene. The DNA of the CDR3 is TGTGCCAGCAGCTTAGGAGGGAAGACGCAGTATTTT. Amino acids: CASSLGGKTQYF.

The CDR3 DNA reads as TGTGCCAGCAGCGCGTACGGCGACTATGGCTACACCTTC. It yields the protein CASSAYGDYGYTF. The chain has TRBV9 and TRBJ1-2, with unresolved D. Germline-derived CDR1 and CDR2 are SGDLS and YYNGEE. The V and J ends lost 3 bases and 3 bases respectively, with 9 bases between them. This CDR3 comprises 13 residues.

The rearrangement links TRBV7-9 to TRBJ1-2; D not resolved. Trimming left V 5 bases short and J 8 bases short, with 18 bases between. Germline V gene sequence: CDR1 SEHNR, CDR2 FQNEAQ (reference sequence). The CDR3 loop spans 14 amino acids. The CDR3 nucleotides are TGTGCCAGCAGCCTAACCCCCGTGTTAACAGGCTACACCTTC. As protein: CASSLTPVLTGYTF.

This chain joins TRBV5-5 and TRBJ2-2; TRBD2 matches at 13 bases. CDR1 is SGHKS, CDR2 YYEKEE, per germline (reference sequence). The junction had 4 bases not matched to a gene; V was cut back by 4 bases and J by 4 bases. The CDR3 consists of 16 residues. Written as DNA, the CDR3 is TGTGCCAGCAGCATGGGACTAGCGGGGACCACCGGGGAGCTGTTTTTT. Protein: CASSMGLAGTTGELFF.

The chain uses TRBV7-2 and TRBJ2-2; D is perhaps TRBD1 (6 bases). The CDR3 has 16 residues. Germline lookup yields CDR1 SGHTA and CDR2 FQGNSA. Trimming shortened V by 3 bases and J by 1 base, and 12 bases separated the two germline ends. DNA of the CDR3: TGTGCCAGCAGCTTTACTGGACAGATGAACACCGGGGAGCTGTTTTTT. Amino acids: CASSFTGQMNTGELFF.

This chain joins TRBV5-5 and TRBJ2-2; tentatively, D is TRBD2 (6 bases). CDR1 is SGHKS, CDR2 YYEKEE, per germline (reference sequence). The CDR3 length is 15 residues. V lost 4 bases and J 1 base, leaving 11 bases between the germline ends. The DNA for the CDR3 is TGTGCCAGCAGCCATTTGCGGGGGAACACCGGGGAGCTGTTTTTT. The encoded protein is CASSHLRGNTGELFF.

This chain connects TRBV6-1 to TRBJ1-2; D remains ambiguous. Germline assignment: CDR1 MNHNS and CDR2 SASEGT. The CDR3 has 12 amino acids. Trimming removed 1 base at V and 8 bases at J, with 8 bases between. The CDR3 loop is CASSEEREGYTF. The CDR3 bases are TGTGCCAGCAGTGAAGAGCGGGAGGGCTACACCTTC.

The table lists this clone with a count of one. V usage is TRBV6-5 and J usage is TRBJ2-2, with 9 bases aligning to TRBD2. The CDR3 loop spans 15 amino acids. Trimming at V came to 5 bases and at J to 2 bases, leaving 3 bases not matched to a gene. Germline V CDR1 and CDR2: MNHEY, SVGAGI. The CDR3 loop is CASSTGTSNTGELFF. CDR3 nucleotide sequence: TGTGCCAGCAGTACCGGGACTAGCAACACCGGGGAGCTGTTTTTT.

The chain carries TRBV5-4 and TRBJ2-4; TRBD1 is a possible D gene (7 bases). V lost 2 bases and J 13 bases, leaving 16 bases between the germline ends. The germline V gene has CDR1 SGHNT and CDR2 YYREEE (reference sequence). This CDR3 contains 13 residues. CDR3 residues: CASSLIGGTVQYF. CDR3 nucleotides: TGTGCCAGCAGCTTAATAGGAGGGACAGTCCAGTACTTC.

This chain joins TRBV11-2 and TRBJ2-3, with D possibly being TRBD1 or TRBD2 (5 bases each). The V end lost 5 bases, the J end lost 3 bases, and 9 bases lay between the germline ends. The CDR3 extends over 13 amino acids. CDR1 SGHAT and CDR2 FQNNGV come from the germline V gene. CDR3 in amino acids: CASSGTTTDTQYF. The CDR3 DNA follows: TGTGCCAGCAGCGGGACCACGACAGATACGCAGTATTTT.

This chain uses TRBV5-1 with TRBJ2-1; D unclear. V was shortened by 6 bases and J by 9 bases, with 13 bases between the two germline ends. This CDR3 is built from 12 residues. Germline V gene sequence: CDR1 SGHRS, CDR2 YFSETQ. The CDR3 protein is CASKGHETEQFF. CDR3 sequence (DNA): TGCGCCAGCAAAGGCCATGAGACTGAGCAGTTCTTC. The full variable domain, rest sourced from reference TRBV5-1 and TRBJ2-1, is KAGVTQTPRYLIKTRGQQVTLSCSPISGHRSVSWYQQTPGQGLQFLFEYFSETQRNKGNFPGRFSGRQFSNSRSEMNVSTLELGDSALYLCASKGHETEQFFGPGTRLTVL.

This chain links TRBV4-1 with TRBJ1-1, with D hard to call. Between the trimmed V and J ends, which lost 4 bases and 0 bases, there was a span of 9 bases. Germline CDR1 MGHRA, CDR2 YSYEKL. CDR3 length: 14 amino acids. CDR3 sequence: CASSLTGMNTEAFF. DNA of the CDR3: TGCGCCAGCAGCCTGACGGGAATGAACACTGAAGCTTTCTTT.

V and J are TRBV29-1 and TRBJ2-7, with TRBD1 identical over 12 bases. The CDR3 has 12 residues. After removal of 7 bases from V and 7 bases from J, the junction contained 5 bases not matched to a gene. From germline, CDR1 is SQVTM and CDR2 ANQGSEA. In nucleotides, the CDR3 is TGCAGCGCCCGGGACAGGGGGCAAGAGCAGTACTTC. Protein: CSARDRGQEQYF.

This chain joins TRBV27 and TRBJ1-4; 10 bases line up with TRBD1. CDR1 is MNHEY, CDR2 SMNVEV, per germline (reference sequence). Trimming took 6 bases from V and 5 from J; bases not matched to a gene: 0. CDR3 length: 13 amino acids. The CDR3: CASRGQGNEKLFF. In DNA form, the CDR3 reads TGTGCCAGCAGGGGACAGGGGAATGAAAAACTGTTTTTT.

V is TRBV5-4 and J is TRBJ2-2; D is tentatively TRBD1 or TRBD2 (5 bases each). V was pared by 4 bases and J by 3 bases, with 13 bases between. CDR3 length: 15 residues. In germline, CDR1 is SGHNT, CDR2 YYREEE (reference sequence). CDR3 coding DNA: TGTGCCAGCAGCCCACGTCAGGGAGACACCGGGGAGCTGTTTTTT. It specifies CASSPRQGDTGELFF.

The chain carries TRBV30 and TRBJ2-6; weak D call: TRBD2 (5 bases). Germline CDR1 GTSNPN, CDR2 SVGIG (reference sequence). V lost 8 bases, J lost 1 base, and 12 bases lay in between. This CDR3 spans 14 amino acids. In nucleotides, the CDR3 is TGTGCCGGCGGGCAGGCATCTGGGGCCAACGTCCTGACTTTC. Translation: CAGGQASGANVLTF.

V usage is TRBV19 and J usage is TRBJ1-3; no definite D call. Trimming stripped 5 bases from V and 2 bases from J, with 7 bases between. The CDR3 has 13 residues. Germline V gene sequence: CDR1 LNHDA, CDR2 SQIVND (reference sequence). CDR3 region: CASSPGAGNTIYF. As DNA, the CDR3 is TGTGCCAGTAGTCCGGGTGCTGGAAACACCATATATTTT.